This TCR beta chain is from a study of CD8+ T cells in alopecia areata. As for the study in general: The study gave tofacitinib for 6 to 18 months, then 6 months off drug. The study, taken as a whole, reports: While patients received tofacitinib, many expanded lesional clones remained present in scalp and blood.

Following extraction, RNA underwent reverse transcription to cDNA, which served as the sequencing template. This table comes from immunoSEQ multiplex PCR, and its TCRdb copy is limited to in-frame clones, with some not included. This sample has some 110,000 clones, with roughly 58% found just once. Treatment in this sample: oral pan-JAK inhibitor, 5-10 mg twice daily. Peripheral blood and lesional scalp punch biopsies were taken from alopecia areata patients. The CDR3 totals 14 residues. V was cut by 1 base and J by 2 bases, with 7 bases left in between. The germline V gene encodes CDR1 MGHRA and CDR2 YSYEKL. For this clone: Its matching antigen is unknown.

This TCR was sampled from a human donor with alopecia areata. The chain recombines TRBV4-1 with TRBJ2-3; the D is unclear. The sample consisted of CD8+ T cells sorted from blood, taken at week 4, from a patient treated with tofacitinib. CDR3 DNA sequence: TGCGCCAGCAGCCAAGTCGGCTACACAGATACGCAGTATTTT. Translating gives CASSQVGYTDTQYF.